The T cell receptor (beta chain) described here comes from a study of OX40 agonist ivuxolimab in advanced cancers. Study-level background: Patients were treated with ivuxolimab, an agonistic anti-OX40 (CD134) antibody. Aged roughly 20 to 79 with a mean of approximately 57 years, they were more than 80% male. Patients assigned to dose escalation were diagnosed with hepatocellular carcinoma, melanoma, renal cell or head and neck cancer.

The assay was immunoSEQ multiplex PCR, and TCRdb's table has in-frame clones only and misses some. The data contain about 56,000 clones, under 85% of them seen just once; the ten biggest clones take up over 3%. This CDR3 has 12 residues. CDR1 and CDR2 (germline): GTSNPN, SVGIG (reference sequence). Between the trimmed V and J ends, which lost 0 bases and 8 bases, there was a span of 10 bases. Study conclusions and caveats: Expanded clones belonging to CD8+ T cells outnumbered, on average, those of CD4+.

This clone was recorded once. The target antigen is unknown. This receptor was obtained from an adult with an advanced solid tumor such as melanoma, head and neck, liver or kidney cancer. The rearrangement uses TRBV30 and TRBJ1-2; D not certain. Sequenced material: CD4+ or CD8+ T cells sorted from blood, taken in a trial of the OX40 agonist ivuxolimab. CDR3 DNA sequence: TGTGCCTGGAGTGTAGGTAGTCGAGGCTACACCTTC. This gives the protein CAWSVGSRGYTF. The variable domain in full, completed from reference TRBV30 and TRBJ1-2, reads SQTIHQWPATLVQPVGSPLSLECTVEGTSNPNLYWYRQAAGRGLQLLFYSVGIGQISSEVPQNLSASRPQDRQFILSSKKLLLSDSGFYLCAWSVGSRGYTFGSGTRLTVV.